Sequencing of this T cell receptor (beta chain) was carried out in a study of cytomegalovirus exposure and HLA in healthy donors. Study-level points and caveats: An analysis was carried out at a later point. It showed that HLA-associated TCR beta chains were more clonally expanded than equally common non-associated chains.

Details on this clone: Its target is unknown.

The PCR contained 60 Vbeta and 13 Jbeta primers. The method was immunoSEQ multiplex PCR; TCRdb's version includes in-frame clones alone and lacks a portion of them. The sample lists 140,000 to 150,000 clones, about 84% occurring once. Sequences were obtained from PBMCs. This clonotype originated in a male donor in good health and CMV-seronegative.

The CDR3: CASSVGQGMNTEAFF. CDR3 nucleotide sequence: TGTGCCAGCAGCGTGGGTCAGGGCATGAACACTGAAGCTTTCTTT. The chain recombines TRBV9 with TRBJ1-1, with D possibly being TRBD1 (5 bases). Germline lookup yields CDR1 SGDLS and CDR2 YYNGEE. V was pared by 2 bases and J by 0 bases, with 11 bases between. This CDR3 is 15 amino acids long. Full variable domain (outside the CDR3, taken from reference TRBV9 and TRBJ1-1): DSGVTQTPKHLITATGQRVTLRCSPRSGDLSVYWYQQSLDQGLQFLIQYYNGEERAKGNILERFSAQQFPDLHSELNLSSLELGDSALYFCASSVGQGMNTEAFFGQGTRLTVV.